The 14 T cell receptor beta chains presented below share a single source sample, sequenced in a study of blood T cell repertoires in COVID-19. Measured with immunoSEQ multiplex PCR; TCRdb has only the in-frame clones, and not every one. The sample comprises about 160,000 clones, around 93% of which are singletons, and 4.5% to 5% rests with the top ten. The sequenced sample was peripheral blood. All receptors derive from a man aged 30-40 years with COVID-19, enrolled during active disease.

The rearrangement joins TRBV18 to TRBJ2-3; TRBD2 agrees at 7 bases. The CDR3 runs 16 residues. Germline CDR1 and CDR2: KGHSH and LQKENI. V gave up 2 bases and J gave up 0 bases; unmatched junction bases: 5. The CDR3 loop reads CASSPRTRSSTDTQYF. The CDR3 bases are TGTGCCAGCTCACCAAGGACTAGGTCGAGCACAGATACGCAGTATTTT.

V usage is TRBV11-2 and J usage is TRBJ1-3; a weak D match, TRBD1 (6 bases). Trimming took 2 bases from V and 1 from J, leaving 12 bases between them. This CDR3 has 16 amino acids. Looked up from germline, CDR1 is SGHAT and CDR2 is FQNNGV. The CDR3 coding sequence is TGTGCCAGCAGCTTAAACAGGGAACTTTCTGGAAACACCATATATTTT. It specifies CASSLNRELSGNTIYF.

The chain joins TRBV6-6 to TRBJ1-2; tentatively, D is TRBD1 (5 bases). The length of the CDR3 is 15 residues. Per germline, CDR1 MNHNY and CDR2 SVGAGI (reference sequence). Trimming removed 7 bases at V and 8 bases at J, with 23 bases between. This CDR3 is CASIPRGQPFSGYTF. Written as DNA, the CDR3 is TGTGCCAGCATACCAAGGGGCCAACCATTTAGCGGCTACACCTTC.

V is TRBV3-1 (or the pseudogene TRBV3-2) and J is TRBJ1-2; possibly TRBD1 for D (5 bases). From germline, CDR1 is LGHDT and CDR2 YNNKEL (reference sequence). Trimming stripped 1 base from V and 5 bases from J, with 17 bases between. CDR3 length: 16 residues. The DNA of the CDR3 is TGTGCCAGCAGCCAAGGGGCTTGGGGCAGAGATTATGGCTACACCTTC. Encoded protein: CASSQGAWGRDYGYTF.

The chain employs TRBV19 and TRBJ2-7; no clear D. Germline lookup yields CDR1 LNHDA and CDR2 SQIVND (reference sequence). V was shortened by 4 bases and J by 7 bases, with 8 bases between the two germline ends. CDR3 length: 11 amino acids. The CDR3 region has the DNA TGTGCCAGTAGTAATTTGAGGGAGCAGTACTTC. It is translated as CASSNLREQYF.

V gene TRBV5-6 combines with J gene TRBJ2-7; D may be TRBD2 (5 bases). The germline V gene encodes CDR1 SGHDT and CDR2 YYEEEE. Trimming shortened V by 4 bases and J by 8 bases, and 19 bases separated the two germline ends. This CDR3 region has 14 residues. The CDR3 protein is CASSSGNLRSKQYF. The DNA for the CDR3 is TGTGCCAGCAGCAGCGGAAACCTACGATCTAAGCAGTACTTC.

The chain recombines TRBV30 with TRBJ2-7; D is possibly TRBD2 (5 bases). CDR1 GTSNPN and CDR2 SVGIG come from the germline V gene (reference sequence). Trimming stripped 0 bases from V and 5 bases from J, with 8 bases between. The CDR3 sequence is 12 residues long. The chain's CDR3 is CAWSVLGNEQYF. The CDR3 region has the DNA TGTGCCTGGAGTGTACTAGGAAACGAGCAGTACTTC.

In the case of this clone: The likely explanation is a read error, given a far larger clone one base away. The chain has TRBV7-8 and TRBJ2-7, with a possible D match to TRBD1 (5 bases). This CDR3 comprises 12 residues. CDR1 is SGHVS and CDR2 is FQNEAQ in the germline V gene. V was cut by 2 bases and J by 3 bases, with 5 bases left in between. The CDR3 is CASSLRGYEQYF. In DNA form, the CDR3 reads TGTGCCAGCAGCTTAAGGGGCTACGAGCAGTACTTC.

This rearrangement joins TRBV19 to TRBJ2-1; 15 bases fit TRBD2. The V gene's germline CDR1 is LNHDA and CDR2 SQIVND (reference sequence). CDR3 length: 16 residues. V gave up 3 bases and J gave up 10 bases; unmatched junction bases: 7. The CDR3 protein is CASSMRGLAGGSEQFF. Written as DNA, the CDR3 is TGTGCCAGTAGTATGCGGGGACTAGCGGGAGGAAGCGAGCAGTTCTTC.

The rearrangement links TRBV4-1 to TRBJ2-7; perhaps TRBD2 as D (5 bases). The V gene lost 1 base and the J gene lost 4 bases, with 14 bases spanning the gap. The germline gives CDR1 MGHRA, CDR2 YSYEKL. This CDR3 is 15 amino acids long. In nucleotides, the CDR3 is TGCGCCAGCAGCCAAGTAACTGGAGGCATGTACGAGCAGTACTTC. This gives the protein CASSQVTGGMYEQYF.

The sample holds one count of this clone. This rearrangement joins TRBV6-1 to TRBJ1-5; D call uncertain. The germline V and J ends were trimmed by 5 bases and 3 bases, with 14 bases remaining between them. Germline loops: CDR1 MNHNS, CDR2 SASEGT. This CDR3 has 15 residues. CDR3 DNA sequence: TGTGCCAGCAGTCTTCTCGAGGGCGCCAATCAGCCCCAGCATTTT. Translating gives CASSLLEGANQPQHF.

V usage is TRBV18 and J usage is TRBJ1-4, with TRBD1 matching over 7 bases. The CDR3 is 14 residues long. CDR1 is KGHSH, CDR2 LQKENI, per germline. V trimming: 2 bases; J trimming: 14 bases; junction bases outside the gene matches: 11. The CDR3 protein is CASSPGTATQGLFF. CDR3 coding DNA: TGTGCCAGCTCACCAGGGACAGCCACCCAAGGGCTGTTTTTT.

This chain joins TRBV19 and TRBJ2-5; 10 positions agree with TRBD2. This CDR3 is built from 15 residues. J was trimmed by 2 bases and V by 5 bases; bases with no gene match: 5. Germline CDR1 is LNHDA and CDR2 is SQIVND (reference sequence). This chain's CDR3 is CASSFLAGDQETQYF. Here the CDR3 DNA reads TGTGCCAGTAGTTTTCTAGCGGGGGATCAAGAGACCCAGTACTTC. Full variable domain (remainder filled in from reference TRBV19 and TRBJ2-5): DGGITQSPKYLFRKEGQNVTLSCEQNLNHDAMYWYRQDPGQGLRLIYYSQIVNDFQKGDIAEGYSVSREKKESFPLTVTSAQKNPTAFYLCASSFLAGDQETQYFGPGTRLLVL.

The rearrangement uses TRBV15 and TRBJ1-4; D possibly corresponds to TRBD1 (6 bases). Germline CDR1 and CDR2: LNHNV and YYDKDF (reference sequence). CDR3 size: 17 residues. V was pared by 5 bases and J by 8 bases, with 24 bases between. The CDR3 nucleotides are TGTGCCACCAGCGGGAGCCCTGGGGGCGACAGACGAGAAAAACTGTTTTTT. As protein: CATSGSPGGDRREKLFF.